What follows describes a single T cell receptor (beta chain). The data stem from a study of blood T cell repertoires in COVID-19. Per the germline V gene, CDR1 is SGHRS and CDR2 is YFSETQ. Trimming left V 4 bases short and J 5 bases short, with 18 bases between. The CDR3 covers 15 residues. Method: immunoSEQ multiplex PCR; TCRdb's copy keeps in-frame clones and lacks some. This table has about 150,000 clones, roughly 83% appearing once. The rearrangement links TRBV5-1 to TRBJ2-5, with D possibly TRBD2 on 5 matching bases. The receptor was derived from a man in his late teens or twenties with active or convalescent COVID-19. The source material was peripheral blood. Written as DNA, the CDR3 is TGCGCCAGCAGCACTATTAGCGATTGGCGGGAGACCCAGTACTTC. It encodes CASSTISDWRETQYF. Drawing the rest from reference TRBV5-1 and TRBJ2-5, the complete variable domain is KAGVTQTPRYLIKTRGQQVTLSCSPISGHRSVSWYQQTPGQGLQFLFEYFSETQRNKGNFPGRFSGRQFSNSRSEMNVSTLELGDSALYLCASSTISDWRETQYFGPGTRLLVL.